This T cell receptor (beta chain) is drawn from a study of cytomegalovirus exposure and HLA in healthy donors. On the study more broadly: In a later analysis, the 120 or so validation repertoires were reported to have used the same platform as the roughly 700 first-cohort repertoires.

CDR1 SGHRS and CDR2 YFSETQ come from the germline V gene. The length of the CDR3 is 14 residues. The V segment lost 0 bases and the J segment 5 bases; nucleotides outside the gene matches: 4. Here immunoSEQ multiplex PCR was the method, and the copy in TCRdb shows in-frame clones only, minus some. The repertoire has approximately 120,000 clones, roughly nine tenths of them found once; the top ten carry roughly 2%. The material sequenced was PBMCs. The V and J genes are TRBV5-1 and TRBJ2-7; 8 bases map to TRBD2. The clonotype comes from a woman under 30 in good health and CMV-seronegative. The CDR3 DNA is TGCGCCAGCAGCTTGGGGATAGCGGGAAACGAGCAGTACTTC. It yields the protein CASSLGIAGNEQYF.